This T cell receptor (beta chain) originates from a study of beta chain features in type 1 diabetes. Looked up from germline, CDR1 is SGHVS and CDR2 is FNYEAQ. The CDR3 spans 15 residues. Expressed TCRB transcripts were sequenced after all isolated RNA was converted to cDNA. Sequenced by immunoSEQ multiplex PCR; TCRdb stores in-frame clones only, minus some. This sample has some 150,000 clones, with roughly an eighth found just once. Details on this clone: No antigen is known for it. Germline is not matched at one junction end, which may reflect a read error.

The study's findings and limits: In all four CD4+ subsets, TCRB CDR3 length was significantly, moderately reduced in type 1 diabetes. Individuals with type 1 diabetes displayed fewer insertions and more deletions at VDJ junctions.

The source material was central memory CD4+ T cells from blood. The source of this sequence is a man younger than 35 with type 1 diabetes. The rearrangement joins TRBV7-6 to TRBJ2-3; the match to TRBD1 covers 7 bases. In DNA, the CDR3 is TGTGCCAGCAGCCACGACAGGGCTCTCACACATACGCAGTATTTT. Amino acid sequence: CASSHDRALTHTQYF.